This entry describes one T cell receptor beta chain. This record comes from a study of blood T cell repertoires in COVID-19. Study information: COVID-19 samples from acute and convalescent phases originated in the United States, Italy and Spain. The cDNA or gDNA used as material had been derived from T cells, B-cell-depleted T cells, or PBMCs.

The protocol was immunoSEQ multiplex PCR, while the TCRdb copy is restricted to in-frame clones and leaves out a portion. The table has around 140,000 clones, roughly 87% seen once. CDR1 is MDHEN, CDR2 SYDVKM, per germline. V gave up 10 bases and J gave up 4 bases, with 11 bases separating them. The CDR3 is 11 amino acids. Recruitment covered 20 to 25 US areas and drew participants whose ages spanned roughly 18 to 90 years. Sequenced: PBMCs or T cells enriched from blood (not recorded which). V is TRBV28 and J is TRBJ2-7; a weak D match, TRBD1 (5 bases). The source of this sequence is a woman between 40 and 55 years old who had been exposed to COVID-19. DNA for the CDR3: TGTGCCACCACGGACATTTACGAGCAGTACTTC. It translates to CATTDIYEQYF. Full variable domain (outside the CDR3, taken from reference TRBV28 and TRBJ2-7): DVKVTQSSRYLVKRTGEKVFLECVQDMDHENMFWYRQDPGLGLRLIYFSYDVKMKEKGDIPEGYSVSREKKERFSLILESASTNQTSMYLCATTDIYEQYFGPGTRLTVT.